This T cell receptor beta chain derives from a study of identical twins. Overall study findings and caveats: Twin-shared out-of-frame alpha sequences were enriched for low generation probability. Insertions were fewer in abundant cord blood beta clonotypes, whereas memory repertoires showed none of this pattern.

cDNA molecules carried unique molecular identifiers, and template switching added a universal primer site. MiXCR, run by TCRdb on the 5' RACE reads, gives a single entry per CDR3 protein. This table holds fewer than 800,000 distinct CDR3 sequences, about 7.1% found once. Healthy Caucasians made up all donors. CDR1 is DFQATT and CDR2 is SNEGSKA in the germline V gene (reference sequence). V dropped 0 bases and J dropped 3 bases, with 14 bases sitting between them. The CDR3 runs to 15 residues. This clonotype was recorded at least ten times. Its antigen is still unknown. This sample also appeared in a second study, on yellow fever vaccine responses in identical twins.

The chain employs TRBV20-1 and TRBJ1-2; D uncertain. The sequence came from a woman between 18 and 29 years old in good health. Specimen: PBMCs. CDR3 in DNA: TGCAGTGCTAGAGATCCAAAAGGGTCCGACTATGGCTACACCTTC. It is translated as CSARDPKGSDYGYTF.